These 6 T cell receptor beta chains were sequenced from one sample in a study of blood T cell repertoires in COVID-19. Data came from immunoSEQ multiplex PCR; TCRdb stores just in-frame clones and leaves some out. The top ten hold approximately 4.5% of the sample, which has around 100,000 clones, more than 80% seen once. Sequencing was performed on peripheral blood. These receptors all stem from a woman in her forties or fifties with acute or convalescent COVID-19.

CDR3 region: CATSQTGVNSPLHF. For the CDR3, the DNA is TGTGCCACCAGCCAGACAGGGGTGAATTCACCCCTCCACTTT. The chain is built from TRBV15 and TRBJ1-6; 8 bases align to TRBD1. The trim removed 5 bases at V and 7 bases at J, leaving 4 bases unmatched. There are 14 residues in the CDR3. Per germline, CDR1 LNHNV and CDR2 YYDKDF (reference sequence). Full variable domain (missing parts from reference TRBV15 and TRBJ1-6): DAMVIQNPRYQVTQFGKPVTLSCSQTLNHNVMYWYQQKSSQAPKLLFHYYDKDFNNEADTPDNFQSRRPNTSFCFLDIRSPGLGDTAMYLCATSQTGVNSPLHFGNGTRLTVT.

This clone was recorded once. V gene TRBV5-1 combines with J gene TRBJ1-2, with TRBD1 matching 10 bases. V dropped 1 base and J dropped 4; count of bases not matched to a gene: 10. Germline CDR1 is SGHRS and CDR2 is YFSETQ. The CDR3 contains 17 residues. CDR3 nucleotides: TGCGCCAGCAGCTTGACCTCGGGACAGGGGTTTGGCTATGGCTACACCTTC. Translating gives CASSLTSGQGFGYGYTF.

The chain carries TRBV3-1 (or the pseudogene TRBV3-2) and TRBJ1-6; TRBD1 aligns across 9 bases. The CDR3 is 15 amino acids. The trim removed 4 bases at V and 7 bases at J, leaving 5 bases unmatched. Germline V gives CDR1 LGHDT, CDR2 YNNKEL (reference sequence). CDR3 bases: TGTGCCAGCAGCCCAGGGACAGGGCAGAATTCACCCCTCCACTTT. Amino acids: CASSPGTGQNSPLHF.

V is TRBV28 and J is TRBJ1-6, with 9 bases matching TRBD1. After removal of 6 bases from V and 4 bases from J, the junction contained 7 bases not matched to a gene. CDR1 is MDHEN and CDR2 is SYDVKM in the germline V gene. This CDR3 is built from 16 residues. The CDR3 here is CASREGQGRYNSPLHF. CDR3 in DNA: TGTGCCAGCAGAGAGGGACAGGGTCGATATAATTCACCCCTCCACTTT.

The V call is TRBV20-1, the J call TRBJ1-1; D is uncertain. V lost 6 bases, J lost 11 bases, and 13 bases lay in between. CDR3 size: 10 residues. Germline V lookup: CDR1 DFQATT, CDR2 SNEGSKA (reference sequence). CDR3 DNA: TGCAGTGCCCGTTGGCCGCTGGCTTTCTTT. Translated: CSARWPLAFF.

This sequence joins TRBV7-3 and TRBJ2-7; 7 bases line up with TRBD2. V lost 2 bases and J lost 6; bases outside the gene matches: 10. CDR3 length: 15 amino acids. CDR1 SGHTA and CDR2 FQGTGA come from the germline V gene. This CDR3 reads CASSLLGGGAGEQYF. The CDR3 DNA is TGTGCCAGCAGCTTATTGGGGGGGGGAGCCGGCGAGCAGTACTTC.